The clone carrying this TCR beta chain was counted only a few times. The data were obtained in a study of T-cell reconstitution after alpha-beta-depleted transplantation in children. The CDR3 consists of 17 residues. Germline V gene sequence: CDR1 LGHNA, CDR2 YNFKEQ. Trimming cost V 3 bases and J 1 base, with 18 bases left between them. Unique molecular identifiers were used in preparing the TCRbeta library. TCRdb re-called the PCR reads with MiXCR, one entry per CDR3 protein. The sample has about 200,000 distinct CDR3 sequences, about 14% seen once. The specimen was PBMCs from the stem cell graft donor, collected from the stem cell graft. The chain uses TRBV4-2 and TRBJ1-1, with D possibly being TRBD1 (5 bases). This clonotype was obtained from a human donor who donated a stem cell graft to a child with acute lymphoblastic leukemia. In nucleotides, the CDR3 is TGTGCCAGCAGCCAGGAGGGACGGCTCCGGCGGAACACTGAAGCTTTCTTT. Protein: CASSQEGRLRRNTEAFF.